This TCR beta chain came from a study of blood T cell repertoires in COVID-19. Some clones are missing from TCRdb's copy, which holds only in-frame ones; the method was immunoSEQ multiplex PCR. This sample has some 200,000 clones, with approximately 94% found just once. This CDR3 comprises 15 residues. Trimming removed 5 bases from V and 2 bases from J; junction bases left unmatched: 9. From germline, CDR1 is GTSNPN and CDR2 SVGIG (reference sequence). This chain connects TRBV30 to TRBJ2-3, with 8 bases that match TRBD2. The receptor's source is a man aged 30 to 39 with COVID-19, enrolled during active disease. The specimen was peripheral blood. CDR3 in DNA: TGTGCCTGGGCGGAACTAGCGGACAACACAGATACGCAGTATTTT. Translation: CAWAELADNTDTQYF.